Listed below are T cell receptor beta chains from one sample, sequenced in a study of cytomegalovirus exposure and HLA in healthy donors. Here immunoSEQ multiplex PCR was the method, and the copy in TCRdb shows in-frame clones only, minus some. The sample shows approximately 140,000 clones, 55% to 70% of them seen only once. Sequencing input: PBMCs. The receptors derive from a woman aged 60-70 years in good health and CMV-seropositive. Both conserved end residues are part of each CDR3. A D gene is named only where the DNA matches it firmly. The size of a clone is reported for some rows only, either as once, few or many, or as a class for expanded clones.

v_gene: TRBV7-2; j_gene: TRBJ1-1; d_gene: TRBD1; abundance: NA; CDR3nt: TGTGCCAGCAGCCCGAAACGGATGGAGGGGGCCGTGAACACTGAAGCTTTCTTT; CDR3aa: CASSPKRMEGAVNTEAFF
v_gene: TRBV11-2; j_gene: TRBJ2-7; d_gene: TRBD2; abundance: NA; CDR3nt: TGTGCCAGCAGCCCCCTGGGGAGGGGACTCGAGCAGTACTTC; CDR3aa: CASSPLGRGLEQYF
v_gene: TRBV7-9; j_gene: TRBJ2-7; d_gene: NA; abundance: few; CDR3nt: TGTGCCAGCAGCCCCAGCGGTACCTACGAGCAGTACTTC; CDR3aa: CASSPSGTYEQYF
v_gene: TRBV29-1; j_gene: TRBJ1-2; d_gene: NA; abundance: NA; CDR3nt: TGCAGCGTTGAAGTTGGGGTCGAGACAGAACACTATGGCTACACCTTC; CDR3aa: CSVEVGVETEHYGYTF
v_gene: TRBV15; j_gene: TRBJ1-2; d_gene: NA; abundance: few; CDR3nt: TGTGCCACCAGCAGAGTTGACACCACTAACTATGGCTACACCTTC; CDR3aa: CATSRVDTTNYGYTF
v_gene: TRBV28; j_gene: TRBJ2-1; d_gene: NA; abundance: NA; CDR3nt: TGTGCCAGCAGTCAGACCGGGACTGGTGTTTACAATGAGCAGTTCTTC; CDR3aa: CASSQTGTGVYNEQFF
v_gene: TRBV9; j_gene: TRBJ2-1; d_gene: TRBD2; abundance: NA; CDR3nt: TGTGCCAGCAGAGAGAGCGGGGGCGCCGGAGAGCAGTTCTTC; CDR3aa: CASRESGGAGEQFF
v_gene: TRBV28; j_gene: TRBJ2-2; d_gene: NA; abundance: NA; CDR3nt: TGTGCCAGCAGTTTAGTCCTTGGTGGGAGGACCGGGGAGCTGTTTTTT; CDR3aa: CASSLVLGGRTGELFF
v_gene: TRBV28; j_gene: TRBJ2-1; d_gene: TRBD1; abundance: NA; CDR3nt: TGTGCCAGCAGTTTGCAGGGACAGGGGGCCTACAATGAGCAGTTCTTC; CDR3aa: CASSLQGQGAYNEQFF
v_gene: TRBV6-5; j_gene: TRBJ2-7; d_gene: NA; abundance: NA; CDR3nt: TGTGCCAGCAGTTACTCGAATTCGGTTACCTACGAGCAGTACTTC; CDR3aa: CASSYSNSVTYEQYF
v_gene: TRBV2; j_gene: TRBJ2-7; d_gene: TRBD2; abundance: NA; CDR3nt: TGTGCCAGCAGACTAGCGGGAGATAGGTACGAGCAGTACTTC; CDR3aa: CASRLAGDRYEQYF
v_gene: TRBV28; j_gene: TRBJ1-5; d_gene: NA; abundance: NA; CDR3nt: TGTGCCAGCAGTCAAACCTCAGACCGGGGCAATCAGCCCCAGCATTTT; CDR3aa: CASSQTSDRGNQPQHF
v_gene: TRBV7-2; j_gene: TRBJ2-3; d_gene: TRBD2; abundance: NA; CDR3nt: TGTGCCAGCAGCCCGGGACTAGCGGGAGCAGGAGATACGCAGTATTTT; CDR3aa: CASSPGLAGAGDTQYF
v_gene: TRBV28; j_gene: TRBJ1-2; d_gene: TRBD1; abundance: NA; CDR3nt: TGTGCCAGCAGTTCAACGACCGGGACAGGGAATGGCTACACCTTC; CDR3aa: CASSSTTGTGNGYTF
v_gene: TRBV7-8; j_gene: TRBJ1-1; d_gene: NA; abundance: NA; CDR3nt: TGTGCCAGCAGCTTAATAAGGCAGGGGGAAGCTTTCTTT; CDR3aa: CASSLIRQGEAFF
v_gene: TRBV9; j_gene: TRBJ1-5; d_gene: TRBD1; abundance: NA; CDR3nt: TGTGCCAGCAGCGTAGCAGGGGGCAGCAATCAGCCCCAGCATTTT; CDR3aa: CASSVAGGSNQPQHF
v_gene: TRBV30; j_gene: TRBJ2-1; d_gene: NA; abundance: once; CDR3nt: TGTGCCTGGAGTATTCTAGCCGATGAGCAGTTCTTC; CDR3aa: CAWSILADEQFF
v_gene: TRBV5-1; j_gene: TRBJ1-2; d_gene: NA; abundance: NA; CDR3nt: TGCGCCAGCTCCAGGGTCCCGGCTAACTATGGCTACACCTTC; CDR3aa: CASSRVPANYGYTF
v_gene: TRBV6-1; j_gene: TRBJ2-5; d_gene: TRBD2; abundance: NA; CDR3nt: TGTGCCAGCAGTTTAGCGGGAGGGCCTGAGACCCAGTACTTC; CDR3aa: CASSLAGGPETQYF
v_gene: TRBV29-1; j_gene: TRBJ1-2; d_gene: NA; abundance: NA; CDR3nt: TGCAGCGTTGAGGACAATGGCTACACCTTC; CDR3aa: CSVEDNGYTF
v_gene: TRBV19; j_gene: TRBJ2-5; d_gene: TRBD2; abundance: NA; CDR3nt: TGTGCCAGTAGTATAGGGTCGGGAGGGCCGATCCAAGAGACCCAGTACTTC; CDR3aa: CASSIGSGGPIQETQYF
v_gene: TRBV4-3; j_gene: TRBJ2-1; d_gene: TRBD2; abundance: NA; CDR3nt: TGCGCCAGCAGCCAAGGGGCTAGCGGGAGGACGAACAATGAGCAGTTCTTC; CDR3aa: CASSQGASGRTNNEQFF
v_gene: TRBV7-8; j_gene: TRBJ2-1; d_gene: TRBD1; abundance: few; CDR3nt: TGTGCCAGCAGCTTAGGTTCAGGGGGCAATGAGCAGTTCTTC; CDR3aa: CASSLGSGGNEQFF
v_gene: TRBV19; j_gene: TRBJ2-1; d_gene: TRBD2; abundance: NA; CDR3nt: TGTGCCAGTAGTATGGTAGCGGGATATGACAATGAGCAGTTCTTC; CDR3aa: CASSMVAGYDNEQFF
v_gene: TRBV7-7; j_gene: TRBJ1-5; d_gene: TRBD1; abundance: NA; CDR3nt: TGTGCCAGCAGCCTAGGGAGGACAGGGGCTCAGCCCCAGCATTTT; CDR3aa: CASSLGRTGAQPQHF
v_gene: TRBV7-2; j_gene: TRBJ2-2; d_gene: NA; abundance: few; CDR3nt: TGTGCCAGCAGCTTAGAGTTCGGGGGCACCGGGGAGCTGTTTTTT; CDR3aa: CASSLEFGGTGELFF
v_gene: TRBV7-9; j_gene: TRBJ2-6; d_gene: NA; abundance: NA; CDR3nt: TGTGCCAGCAGCCCAACTGGGGCCAACGTCCTGACTTTC; CDR3aa: CASSPTGANVLTF